This TCR beta chain originates from a study of blood T cell repertoires in COVID-19. At the level of the study: The analysed material was cDNA or gDNA that came from T cells, B-cell-depleted T cells, or PBMCs.

The method was immunoSEQ multiplex PCR; TCRdb's version includes in-frame clones alone and lacks a portion of them. The table lists about 320,000 clones, about nine tenths of them singletons. Germline V gives CDR1 LGHDT, CDR2 YNNKEL (reference sequence). The CDR3 contains 13 residues. J gave up 8 bases and V 6 bases, and 9 bases lay outside the gene matches. Cohorts were based on clinical histories the participants reported. This clonotype originated in a man in his sixties who had recovered from COVID-19. Sequencing input: PBMCs or T cells enriched from blood (not recorded which). This chain uses TRBV3-1 (or the pseudogene TRBV3-2) with TRBJ1-2, with 7 positions matching TRBD1. The CDR3 coding sequence is TGTGCCAGCAGAATTAGACAGGGTCACGGCTACACCTTC. Translation: CASRIRQGHGYTF.